Listed here are 21 T cell receptor beta chains from one sample, sequenced in a study of pediatric ulcerative colitis. Some clones are missing from TCRdb's copy, which holds only in-frame ones; the method was immunoSEQ multiplex PCR. Among roughly 49,000 clones listed, under 80% were seen once. During colonoscopy, one to two rectal pinch biopsies were collected. Sequences were obtained from gut tissue. These receptors were taken from a girl aged 10 to 17 with moderate ulcerative colitis.

The chain carries TRBV9 and TRBJ1-1, with D possibly being TRBD1 (5 bases). Looked up from germline, CDR1 is SGDLS and CDR2 is YYNGEE. The CDR3 loop spans 14 amino acids. The V gene lost 0 bases and the J gene lost 1 base, with 7 bases spanning the gap. The CDR3 sequence is CASSVGQPNTEAFF. DNA for the CDR3: TGTGCCAGCAGCGTAGGACAGCCGAACACTGAAGCTTTCTTT.

This chain joins TRBV2 and TRBJ1-5; 7 bases agree with TRBD1. This CDR3 is built from 15 residues. The V gene's germline CDR1 is SNHLY and CDR2 FYNNEI. V lost 5 bases to trimming and J lost 0 bases; unmatched junction nucleotides: 4. Here the CDR3 reads CASSWDSYSNQPQHF. CDR3 DNA: TGTGCCAGCAGTTGGGACAGCTATAGCAATCAGCCCCAGCATTTT.

In its sample, this clone was seen once. The chain recombines TRBV6-5 with TRBJ1-6, with D uncertain. The CDR3 is made up of 16 amino acids. Trimming shortened V by 3 bases and J by 2 bases, and 11 bases separated the two germline ends. Germline CDR1 and CDR2: MNHEY and SVGAGI. This CDR3 reads CASSYRVGAYNSPLHF. DNA of the CDR3: TGTGCCAGCAGTTATAGGGTCGGCGCCTATAATTCACCCCTCCACTTT.

This rearrangement joins TRBV7-8 to TRBJ2-2; a weak D match, TRBD2 (6 bases). Germline CDR1 is SGHVS and CDR2 is FQNEAQ. V lost 1 base and J lost 4, with 10 bases in between. There are 15 residues in the CDR3. DNA for the CDR3: TGTGCCAGCAGCTTAGATGGGAGGCCCACCGGGGAGCTGTTTTTT. Its translation: CASSLDGRPTGELFF.

The rearrangement uses TRBV19 and TRBJ1-2; 8 bases agree with TRBD1. CDR3 length: 15 residues. With 9 bases clipped from V and 4 bases from J, the junction kept 13 bases outside the gene matches. CDR1 and CDR2 (germline): LNHDA, SQIVND (reference sequence). The CDR3 sequence: CASQPPGQGAYGYTF. The CDR3 DNA sequence: TGTGCCAGCCAGCCTCCGGGGCAGGGGGCCTATGGCTACACCTTC. The whole variable domain, filled in from reference TRBV19 and TRBJ1-2, reads DGGITQSPKYLFRKEGQNVTLSCEQNLNHDAMYWYRQDPGQGLRLIYYSQIVNDFQKGDIAEGYSVSREKKESFPLTVTSAQKNPTAFYLCASQPPGQGAYGYTFGSGTRLTVV.

The chain links TRBV5-4 to TRBJ2-1; D uncertain. Trimming left V 0 bases short and J 0 bases short, with 10 bases between. The CDR3 spans 16 residues. In germline, CDR1 is SGHNT, CDR2 YYREEE (reference sequence). CDR3: CASSLGASSSYNEQFF. The CDR3 bases are TGTGCCAGCAGCTTGGGAGCGTCGAGCTCCTACAATGAGCAGTTCTTC.

CDR3 in amino acids: CASSGDRLFSNQPQHF. CDR3 DNA: TGTGCCAGCAGTGGGGACAGACTATTTAGCAATCAGCCCCAGCATTTT. The chain links TRBV2 to TRBJ1-5, with 7 bases identical to TRBD1. This CDR3 contains 16 residues. Per germline, CDR1 SNHLY and CDR2 FYNNEI. Trimming at V came to 4 bases and at J to 0 bases, leaving 6 bases not matched to a gene.

V usage is TRBV11-1 and J usage is TRBJ2-5; 8 bases are shared with TRBD1. The germline gives CDR1 SGHAT, CDR2 FQDESV (reference sequence). This CDR3 is built from 15 residues. V lost 5 bases and J lost 1; bases outside the gene matches: 6. In DNA form, the CDR3 reads TGTGCCAGCAGCGCCCCGACAGGGGTCCAAGAGACCCAGTACTTC. It encodes CASSAPTGVQETQYF.

The rearrangement joins TRBV6-5 to TRBJ1-1; D is unclear. Germline V gene sequence: CDR1 MNHEY, CDR2 SVGAGI. The V gene lost 4 bases and the J gene lost 1 base, with 7 bases spanning the gap. CDR3 length equals 13 residues. The CDR3 loop is CASSSRQNTEAFF. The CDR3 bases are TGTGCCAGCAGTTCCAGACAGAACACTGAAGCTTTCTTT.

The chain recombines TRBV7-2 with TRBJ1-1; D ambiguous. The CDR3 contains 15 residues. Trimming pared 2 bases from V and 1 base from J, leaving 11 bases between. Germline V gives CDR1 SGHTA, CDR2 FQGNSA. DNA for the CDR3: TGTGCCAGCAGCTTAAGTTCGAGAAAGAACACTGAAGCTTTCTTT. Amino acids: CASSLSSRKNTEAFF.

This chain joins TRBV4-1 and TRBJ2-7; D may correspond to TRBD1 or TRBD2 (5 bases each). The V gene's germline CDR1 is MGHRA and CDR2 YSYEKL. V shed 2 bases and J shed 2 bases, with 10 bases lying between them. The CDR3 spans 14 residues. The CDR3 loop reads CASSQSPGPYEQYF. In nucleotides, the CDR3 is TGCGCCAGCAGCCAAAGTCCGGGACCCTACGAGCAGTACTTC.

The J gene is TRBJ1-5, the V gene TRBV7-9; 7 nucleotides agree with TRBD1. After removal of 4 bases from V and 4 bases from J, the junction contained 7 bases not matched to a gene. CDR3 size: 15 residues. Per germline, CDR1 SEHNR and CDR2 FQNEAQ (reference sequence). The CDR3 spells CASSSLAGGNQPQHF. The CDR3 DNA sequence: TGTGCCAGCAGCTCCTTGGCAGGGGGAAATCAGCCCCAGCATTTT.

The chain recombines TRBV15 with TRBJ1-6; no definite D call. With 0 bases removed from V and 7 bases from J, the gap between germline ends came to 19 bases. CDR3 length: 18 amino acids. CDR1 is LNHNV, CDR2 YYDKDF, per germline (reference sequence). In DNA, the CDR3 is TGTGCCACCAGCAGAGATCTTCCGCAGTCTTTTAGGAATTCACCCCTCCACTTT. Protein product: CATSRDLPQSFRNSPLHF.

This chain uses TRBV11-2 with TRBJ2-7, with a weak D call TRBD2 (5 bases). This CDR3 is built from 17 residues. Germline CDR1 is SGHAT and CDR2 is FQNNGV. The V end was cut by 5 bases, the J end by 2 bases, with 22 bases between. CDR3 region: CASSTRIPGFTTYEQYF. CDR3 nucleotide sequence: TGTGCCAGCAGCACTAGAATACCGGGCTTTACTACCTACGAGCAGTACTTC.

The chain couples TRBV15 to TRBJ2-3; D is perhaps TRBD2 (6 bases). Germline V CDR1 and CDR2: LNHNV, YYDKDF (reference sequence). V was trimmed by 1 base and J by 4 bases, leaving 12 bases between them. This CDR3 comprises 15 residues. The CDR3 DNA follows: TGTGCCACCAGCAGAGTCGGAGGGGCGTCAGATACGCAGTATTTT. As protein: CATSRVGGASDTQYF.

This rearrangement joins TRBV19 to TRBJ2-7; D might be TRBD1 (6 bases). The CDR3 spans 13 residues. V was shortened by 5 bases and J by 5 bases, with 13 bases between the two germline ends. Per germline, CDR1 LNHDA and CDR2 SQIVND (reference sequence). The CDR3 region is CASSPARGNEQYF. The CDR3 coding sequence is TGTGCCAGTAGTCCAGCCAGGGGTAACGAGCAGTACTTC.

The chain employs TRBV7-6 and TRBJ2-5; TRBD1 matches 9 bases. Germline trimming cut 5 bases from V and 7 bases from J; bases unmatched to any gene: 20. The length of the CDR3 is 18 residues. From germline, CDR1 is SGHVS and CDR2 FNYEAQ. In DNA form, the CDR3 reads TGTGCCAGCAGCCCAGTGACACAGGGGGCGAGTAACACGGGGACCCAGTACTTC. Translation gives CASSPVTQGASNTGTQYF.

The CDR3 DNA follows: TGTGCCAGCTCACCACGGAGGGACTCAAGGTACGAGCAGTACTTC. Its protein is CASSPRRDSRYEQYF. The chain carries TRBV18 and TRBJ2-7; D perhaps matches TRBD2 (6 bases). The ends were cut back, 1 base at V and 4 bases at J, with 14 bases in the middle. The germline gives CDR1 KGHSH, CDR2 LQKENI. The CDR3 length is 15 residues.

This clone was found a few times. This rearrangement joins TRBV10-3 to TRBJ2-6; no firm D call. The CDR3 length is 15 residues. Germline-derived CDR1 and CDR2 are ENHRY and SYGVKD. Trimming removed 0 bases from V and 2 bases from J, with 5 bases in between. CDR3 region: CAISESGTGANVLTF. The CDR3 DNA sequence: TGTGCCATCAGTGAGTCAGGGACTGGGGCCAACGTCCTGACTTTC.

The chain uses TRBV18 and TRBJ1-1; tentatively, D is TRBD1 (6 bases). The CDR3 is 15 amino acids. The V gene's germline CDR1 is KGHSH and CDR2 LQKENI. Trimming cost V 3 bases and J 4 bases, with 15 bases left between them. CDR3 in amino acids: CASSPRIQGSTEAFF. DNA for the CDR3: TGTGCCAGCTCACCGAGGATCCAGGGGTCCACTGAAGCTTTCTTT.

The chain joins TRBV7-2 to TRBJ2-7; 9 bases agree with TRBD2. Germline CDR1 and CDR2: SGHTA and FQGNSA. The CDR3 runs 15 residues. J gave up 6 bases and V 3 bases, and 9 bases lay outside the gene matches. CDR3 coding DNA: TGTGCCAGCAGCTTGGTTCCAGCGGGAGGCAGCGAGCAGTACTTC. Translation gives CASSLVPAGGSEQYF. The full variable domain, in which reference TRBV7-2 and TRBJ2-7 provide the parts outside the CDR3, is GAGVSQSPSNKVTEKGKDVELRCDPISGHTALYWYRQSLGQGLEFLIYFQGNSAPDKSGLPSDRFSAERTGGSVSTLTIQRTQQEDSAVYLCASSLVPAGGSEQYFGPGTRLTVT.